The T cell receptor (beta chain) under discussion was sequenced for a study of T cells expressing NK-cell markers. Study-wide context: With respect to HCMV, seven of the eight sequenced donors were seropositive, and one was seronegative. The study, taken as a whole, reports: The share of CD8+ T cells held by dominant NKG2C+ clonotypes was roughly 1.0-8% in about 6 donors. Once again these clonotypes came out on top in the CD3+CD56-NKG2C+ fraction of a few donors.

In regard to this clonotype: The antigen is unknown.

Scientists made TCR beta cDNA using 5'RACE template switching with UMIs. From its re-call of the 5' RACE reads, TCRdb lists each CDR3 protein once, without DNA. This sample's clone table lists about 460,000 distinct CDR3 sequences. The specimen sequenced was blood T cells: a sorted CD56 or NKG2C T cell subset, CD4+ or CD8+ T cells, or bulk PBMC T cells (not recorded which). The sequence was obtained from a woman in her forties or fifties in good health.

The CDR3 here is CASSPTGFQETQYF. The chain links TRBV7-2 to TRBJ2-5; the D call of TRBD1 rests on TCRdb alone, since no DNA is present to check it. From germline, CDR1 is SGHTA and CDR2 FQGNSA. The CDR3 consists of 14 residues.